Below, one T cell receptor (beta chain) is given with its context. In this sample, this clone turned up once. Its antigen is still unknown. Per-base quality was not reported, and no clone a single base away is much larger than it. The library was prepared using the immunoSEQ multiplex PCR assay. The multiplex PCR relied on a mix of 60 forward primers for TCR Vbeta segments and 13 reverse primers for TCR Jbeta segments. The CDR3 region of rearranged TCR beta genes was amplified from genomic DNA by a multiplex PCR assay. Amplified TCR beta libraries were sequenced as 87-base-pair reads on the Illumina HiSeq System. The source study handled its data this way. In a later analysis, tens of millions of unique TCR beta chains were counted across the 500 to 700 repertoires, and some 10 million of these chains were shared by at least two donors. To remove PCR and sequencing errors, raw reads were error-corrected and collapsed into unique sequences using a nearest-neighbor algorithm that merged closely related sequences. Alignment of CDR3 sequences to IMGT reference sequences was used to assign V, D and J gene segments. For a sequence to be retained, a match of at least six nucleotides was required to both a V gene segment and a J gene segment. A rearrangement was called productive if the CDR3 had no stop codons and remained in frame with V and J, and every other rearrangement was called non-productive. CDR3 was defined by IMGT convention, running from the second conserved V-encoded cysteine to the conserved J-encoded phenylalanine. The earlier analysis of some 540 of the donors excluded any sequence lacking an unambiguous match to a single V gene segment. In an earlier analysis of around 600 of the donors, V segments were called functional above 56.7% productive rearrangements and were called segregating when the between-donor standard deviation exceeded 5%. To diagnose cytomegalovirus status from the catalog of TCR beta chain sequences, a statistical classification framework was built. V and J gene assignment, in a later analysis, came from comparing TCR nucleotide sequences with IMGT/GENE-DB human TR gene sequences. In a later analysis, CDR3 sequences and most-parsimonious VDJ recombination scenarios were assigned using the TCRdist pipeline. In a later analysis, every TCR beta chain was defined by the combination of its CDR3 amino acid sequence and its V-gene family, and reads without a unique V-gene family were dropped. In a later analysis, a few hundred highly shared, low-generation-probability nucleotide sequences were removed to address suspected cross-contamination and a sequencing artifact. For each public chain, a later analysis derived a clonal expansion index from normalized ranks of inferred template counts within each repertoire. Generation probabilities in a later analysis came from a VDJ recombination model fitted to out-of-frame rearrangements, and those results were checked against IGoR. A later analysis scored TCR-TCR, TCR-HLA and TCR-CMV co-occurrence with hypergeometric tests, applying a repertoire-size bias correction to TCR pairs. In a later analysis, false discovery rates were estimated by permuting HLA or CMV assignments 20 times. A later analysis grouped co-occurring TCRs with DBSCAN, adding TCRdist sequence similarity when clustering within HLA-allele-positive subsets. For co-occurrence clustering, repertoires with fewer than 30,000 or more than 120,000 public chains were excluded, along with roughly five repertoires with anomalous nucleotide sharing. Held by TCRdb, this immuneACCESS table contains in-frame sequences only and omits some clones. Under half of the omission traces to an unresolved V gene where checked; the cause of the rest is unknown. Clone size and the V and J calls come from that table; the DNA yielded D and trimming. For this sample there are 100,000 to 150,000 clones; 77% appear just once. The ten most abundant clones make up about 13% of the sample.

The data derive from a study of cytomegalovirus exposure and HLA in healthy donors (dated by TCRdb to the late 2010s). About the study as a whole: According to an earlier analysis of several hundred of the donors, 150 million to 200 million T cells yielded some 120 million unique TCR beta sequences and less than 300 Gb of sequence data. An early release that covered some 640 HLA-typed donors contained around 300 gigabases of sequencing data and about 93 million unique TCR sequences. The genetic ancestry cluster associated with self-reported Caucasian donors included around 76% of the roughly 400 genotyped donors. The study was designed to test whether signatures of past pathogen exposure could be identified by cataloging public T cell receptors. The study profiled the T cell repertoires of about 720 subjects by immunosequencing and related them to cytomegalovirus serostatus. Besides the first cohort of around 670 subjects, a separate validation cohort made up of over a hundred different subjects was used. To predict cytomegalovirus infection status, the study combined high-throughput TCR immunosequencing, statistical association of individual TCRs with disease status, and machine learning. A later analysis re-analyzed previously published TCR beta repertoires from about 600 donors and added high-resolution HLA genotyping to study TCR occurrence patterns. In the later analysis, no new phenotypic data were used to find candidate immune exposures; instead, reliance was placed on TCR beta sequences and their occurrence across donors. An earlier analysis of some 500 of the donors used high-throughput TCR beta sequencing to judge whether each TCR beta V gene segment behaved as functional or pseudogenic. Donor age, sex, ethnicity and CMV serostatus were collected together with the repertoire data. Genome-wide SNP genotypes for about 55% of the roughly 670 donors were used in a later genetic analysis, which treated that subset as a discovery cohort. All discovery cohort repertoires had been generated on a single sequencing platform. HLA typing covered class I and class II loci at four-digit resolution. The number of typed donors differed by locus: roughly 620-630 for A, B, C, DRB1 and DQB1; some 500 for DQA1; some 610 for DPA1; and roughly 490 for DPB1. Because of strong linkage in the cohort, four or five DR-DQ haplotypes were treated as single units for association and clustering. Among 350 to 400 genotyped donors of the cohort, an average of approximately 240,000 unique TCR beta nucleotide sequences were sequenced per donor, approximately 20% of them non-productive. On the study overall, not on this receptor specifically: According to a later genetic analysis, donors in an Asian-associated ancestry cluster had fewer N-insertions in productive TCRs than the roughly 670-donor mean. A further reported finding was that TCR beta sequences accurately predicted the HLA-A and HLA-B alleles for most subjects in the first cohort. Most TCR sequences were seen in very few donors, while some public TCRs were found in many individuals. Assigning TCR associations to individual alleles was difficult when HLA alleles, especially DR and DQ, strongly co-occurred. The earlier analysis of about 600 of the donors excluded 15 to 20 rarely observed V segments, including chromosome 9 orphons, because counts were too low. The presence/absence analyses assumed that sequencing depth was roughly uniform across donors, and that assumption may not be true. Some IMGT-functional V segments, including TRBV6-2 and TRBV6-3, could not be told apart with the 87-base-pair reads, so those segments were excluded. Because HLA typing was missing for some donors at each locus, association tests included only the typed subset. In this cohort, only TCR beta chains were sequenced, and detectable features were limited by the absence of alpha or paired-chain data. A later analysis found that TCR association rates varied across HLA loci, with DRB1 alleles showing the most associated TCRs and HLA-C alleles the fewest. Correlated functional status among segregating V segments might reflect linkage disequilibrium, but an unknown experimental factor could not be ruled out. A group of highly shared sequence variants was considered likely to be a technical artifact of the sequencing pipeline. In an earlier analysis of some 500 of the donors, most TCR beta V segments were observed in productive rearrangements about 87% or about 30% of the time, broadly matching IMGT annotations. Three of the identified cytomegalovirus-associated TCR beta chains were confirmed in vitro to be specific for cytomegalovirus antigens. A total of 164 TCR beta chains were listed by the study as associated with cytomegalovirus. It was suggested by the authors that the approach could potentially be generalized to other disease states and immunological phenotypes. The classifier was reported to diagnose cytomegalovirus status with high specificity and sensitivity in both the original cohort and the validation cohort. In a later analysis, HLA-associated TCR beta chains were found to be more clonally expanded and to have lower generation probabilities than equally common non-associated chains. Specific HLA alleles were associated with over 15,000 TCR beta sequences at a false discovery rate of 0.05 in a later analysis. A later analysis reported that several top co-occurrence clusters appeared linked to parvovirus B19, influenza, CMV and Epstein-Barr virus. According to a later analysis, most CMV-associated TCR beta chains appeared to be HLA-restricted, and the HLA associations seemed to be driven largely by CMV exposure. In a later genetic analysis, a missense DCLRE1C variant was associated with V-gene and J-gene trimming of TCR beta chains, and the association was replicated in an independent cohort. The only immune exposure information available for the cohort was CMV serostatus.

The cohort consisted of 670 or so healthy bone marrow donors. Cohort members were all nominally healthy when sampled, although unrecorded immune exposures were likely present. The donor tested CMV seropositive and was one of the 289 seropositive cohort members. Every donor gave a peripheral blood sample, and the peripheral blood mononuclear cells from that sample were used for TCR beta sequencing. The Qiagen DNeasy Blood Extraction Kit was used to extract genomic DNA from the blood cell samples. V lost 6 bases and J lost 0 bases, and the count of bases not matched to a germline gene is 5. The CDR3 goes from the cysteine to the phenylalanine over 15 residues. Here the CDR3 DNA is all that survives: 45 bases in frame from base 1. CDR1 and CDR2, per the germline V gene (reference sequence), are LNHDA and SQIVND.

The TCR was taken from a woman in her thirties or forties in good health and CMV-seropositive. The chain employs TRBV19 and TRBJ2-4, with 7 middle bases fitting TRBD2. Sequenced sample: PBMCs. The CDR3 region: CASSSPGGAKNIQYF. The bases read TGTGCCAGTAGCTCGCCGGGGGGAGCCAAAAACATTCAGTACTTC.